Below are 10 T cell receptor beta chains sequenced from a single sample in a study of shared clonotypes between healthy human individuals. The table came from immunoSEQ multiplex PCR; TCRdb's copy has only in-frame clones and leaves some out. The data show fewer than 200,000 clones, approximately 61% seen once. The source material was memory CD4+ T cells sorted from blood. Subset here: CD45RA-negative fraction. These receptors originate from a man aged 25 to 40 in good health.

The CDR3 coding sequence is TGTGCCAGCAGCTTAATGGGCGGAACCTACGAGCAGTACTTC. This encodes CASSLMGGTYEQYF. The genes are TRBV7-9 and TRBJ2-7; D gene ambiguous. Germline V lookup: CDR1 SEHNR, CDR2 FQNEAQ (reference sequence). The CDR3 loop spans 14 amino acids. V lost 2 bases and J 2 bases, leaving 10 bases between the germline ends.

The V call is TRBV28, the J call TRBJ1-1; a possible D gene is TRBD1 (5 bases). The CDR3 length is 13 residues. V was shortened by 4 bases and J by 8 bases, with 14 bases between the two germline ends. The V gene's germline CDR1 is MDHEN and CDR2 SYDVKM. In DNA form, the CDR3 reads TGTGCCAGCAGTTCCGGGACCTCCTACGAAGCTTTCTTT. It codes for CASSSGTSYEAFF.

This rearrangement joins TRBV19 to TRBJ2-2; D may be TRBD1 (6 bases). CDR1 and CDR2 from the germline V gene are LNHDA and SQIVND (reference sequence). This CDR3 comprises 17 residues. V was clipped by 4 bases and J by 4 bases, with 19 bases between them. The DNA of the CDR3 is TGTGCCAGTAGTACATTACCGAACAGGGTACGCACCGGGGAGCTGTTTTTT. It codes for CASSTLPNRVRTGELFF.

The rearrangement joins TRBV7-2 to TRBJ2-7; no reliable D call. CDR1 and CDR2 from the germline V gene are SGHTA and FQGNSA. The CDR3 totals 11 residues. The ends were cut back, 1 base at V and 4 bases at J, with 2 bases in the middle. CDR3 bases: TGTGCCAGCAGCTTAGAATACGAGCAGTACTTC. Protein: CASSLEYEQYF. The entire variable domain, with the rest obtained from reference TRBV7-2 and TRBJ2-7, is as follows: GAGVSQSPSNKVTEKGKDVELRCDPISGHTALYWYRQSLGQGLEFLIYFQGNSAPDKSGLPSDRFSAERTGGSVSTLTIQRTQQEDSAVYLCASSLEYEQYFGPGTRLTVT.

The J gene is TRBJ1-3, the V gene TRBV7-2, with D unresolved. Trimming stripped 5 bases from V and 7 bases from J, with 12 bases between. The CDR3 loop spans 13 amino acids. CDR1 is SGHTA and CDR2 is FQGNSA in the germline V gene. CDR3 nucleotide sequence: TGTGCCAGCAGCCGAGAAAGCTTTAACACCATATATTTT. Translated, it gives CASSRESFNTIYF.

The count of this clone is one. One end of the junction is discordant with germline, which a read error may explain. J is TRBJ1-5 and V is TRBV2; D is unresolved. The CDR3 extends over 14 amino acids. Germline CDR1 and CDR2: SNHLY and FYNNEI. CDR3 loop: CASSKALSNQPQHF. The CDR3 DNA reads TGTGCCAGCAGTAAAGCACTTAGCAATCAGCCCCAGCATTTT.

The V gene is TRBV5-4, the J gene TRBJ2-7, with D possibly matching TRBD2 (6 bases). CDR3 length equals 13 residues. Trimming took 4 bases from V and 2 from J, leaving 10 bases between them. The germline CDR1 and CDR2 sequences are SGHNT and YYREEE (reference sequence). In DNA form, the CDR3 reads TGTGCCAGCAGCCCGGGACTTACCTACGAGCAGTACTTC. This encodes CASSPGLTYEQYF.

The rearrangement links TRBV5-1 to TRBJ1-5; 8 bases are a match to TRBD1. V lost 4 bases to trimming and J lost 2 bases; unmatched junction nucleotides: 5. This CDR3 contains 15 residues. In germline, CDR1 is SGHRS, CDR2 YFSETQ. Here the CDR3 reads CASSLGTGGNQPQHF. CDR3 in DNA: TGCGCCAGCAGCCTCGGGACAGGAGGCAATCAGCCCCAGCATTTT.

The chain is built from TRBV5-6 and TRBJ1-2, with 7 bases that match TRBD1. The germline V gene has CDR1 SGHDT and CDR2 YYEEEE. V dropped 5 bases and J dropped 0; count of bases not matched to a gene: 7. The CDR3 is 15 residues long. DNA of the CDR3: TGTGCCAGCAGTACAGGGGAGGTAGCTAACTATGGCTACACCTTC. It translates to CASSTGEVANYGYTF.

V is TRBV5-1 and J is TRBJ2-3; 7 nucleotides align to TRBD1. Trimming at V came to 0 bases and at J to 1 base, leaving 11 bases not matched to a gene. The germline CDR1 and CDR2 sequences are SGHRS and YFSETQ. The length of the CDR3 is 18 residues. The CDR3 nucleotides read TGCGCCAGCAGCTTGGGAGGGGGCGCAGCCTTGGGCACAGATACGCAGTATTTT. Residues: CASSLGGGAALGTDTQYF. The variable domain in full, with the rest retrieved from reference TRBV5-1 and TRBJ2-3, is KAGVTQTPRYLIKTRGQQVTLSCSPISGHRSVSWYQQTPGQGLQFLFEYFSETQRNKGNFPGRFSGRQFSNSRSEMNVSTLELGDSALYLCASSLGGGAALGTDTQYFGPGTRLTVL.